This T cell receptor (beta chain) was captured by sequencing in a study of tumor-infiltrating lymphocytes in primary liver carcinoma. Whole-study context: Ages ranged from 30 to 69, with HCC or mixed HCC-cholangiocarcinoma.

This CDR3 is built from 14 residues. The V gene's germline CDR1 is SGHAT and CDR2 FQNNGV. V dropped 1 base and J dropped 16; count of bases not matched to a gene: 13. From approximately 550 ng of total RNA, TCR beta-specific cDNA was reverse-transcribed using a constant-region primer. Slightly modified ARM-PCR with three nested multiplex PCR rounds yielded TCR beta libraries. Amplification in the first two PCR rounds was performed using TRBV1-TRBV30 forward primers and a C-beta reverse primer for around 9 cycles each. TCRdb re-called the multiplex PCR reads through MiXCR, storing one row per CDR3 protein. This table has more than 100,000 distinct CDR3 sequences, around two thirds appearing once. As regards this clonotype: The target antigen is unknown.

Starting material for RNA and DNA co-extraction consisted of roughly 19-34 mg of unsorted bulk tissue. General study results and limits: Tumor-adjacent and tumor-blood pairs shared a smaller degree of overlap than tumor region pairs.

This receptor was taken from a woman between 55 and 75 years old with primary liver carcinoma and hepatitis B virus infection. Sequenced sample: tumor-adjacent normal liver tissue. V and J are TRBV11-2 and TRBJ2-1; 7 nucleotides align to TRBD2. CDR3 sequence reads: CASSLGEGLNDQFF. The CDR3 DNA is TGTGCCAGCAGCTTAGGGGAGGGACTCAATGATCAATTCTTC.